These 22 T cell receptor beta chains came from one sample sequenced in a study of intratumoral heterogeneity in liver cancer. TCRdb's copy holds only in-frame clones and misses some; the assay was immunoSEQ multiplex PCR. Of over 5,500 clones listed, approximately 62% were seen once; the top ten hold more than 20%. The sample in question was tumor-adjacent normal tissue, obtained before any cancer treatment. The receptors were sampled from a man between 65 and 80 years old with hepatocellular carcinoma.

The chain combines TRBV28 with TRBJ1-1; D unresolved. The ends were cut back, 6 bases at V and 5 bases at J, with 16 bases in the middle. The CDR3 sequence is 14 residues long. CDR1 and CDR2 from the germline V gene are MDHEN and SYDVKM. The CDR3 spells CASSESTWGTEAFF. CDR3 sequence (DNA): TGTGCCAGCAGCGAATCAACCTGGGGAACTGAAGCTTTCTTT.

The chain has TRBV4-2 and TRBJ2-6, with D unclear. CDR3 length: 16 amino acids. V dropped 0 bases and J dropped 0 bases, with 6 bases sitting between them. CDR1 is LGHNA, CDR2 YNFKEQ, per germline. The CDR3 DNA follows: TGTGCCAGCAGCCAAGATTACCCCTCTGGGGCCAACGTCCTGACTTTC. Translated, it gives CASSQDYPSGANVLTF.

This sequence joins TRBV28 and TRBJ1-2; D is undetermined. The CDR3 runs to 16 residues. V was clipped by 1 base and J by 8 bases, with 20 bases between them. CDR1 MDHEN and CDR2 SYDVKM come from the germline V gene. CDR3 in DNA: TGTGCCAGCAGTTTATCGGGTTTTTCATCGCAGAGAGGCTACACCTTC. Its translation is CASSLSGFSSQRGYTF.

This sequence joins TRBV2 and TRBJ1-1, with 9 bases that match TRBD1. V shed 6 bases and J 5 bases; nucleotides not matched to a gene: 10. Germline V gene data show CDR1 as SNHLY and CDR2 as FYNNEI. The CDR3 loop spans 15 amino acids. The DNA of the CDR3 is TGTGCCAGCAGGCGACAGGGGGGCGGCGGGACTGAAGCTTTCTTT. The encoded protein is CASRRQGGGGTEAFF.

This clone has just a few counts. This chain links TRBV2 with TRBJ2-2; D may be TRBD2 (6 bases). The CDR3 has 14 amino acids. CDR1 SNHLY and CDR2 FYNNEI come from the germline V gene. V was trimmed by 6 bases and J by 4 bases, leaving 12 bases between them. The DNA of the CDR3 is TGTGCCAGCAGGGGGGGATGGACCACCGGGGAGCTGTTTTTT. Translating it yields CASRGGWTTGELFF.

The chain has TRBV7-8 and TRBJ1-5; weak D call: TRBD1 (5 bases). Trimming left V 3 bases short and J 4 bases short, with 10 bases between. There are 14 residues in the CDR3. Germline CDR1 SGHVS, CDR2 FQNEAQ. In DNA form, the CDR3 reads TGTGCCAGCAGCTTGGGACTCCAAAATCAGCCCCAGCATTTT. Translating it yields CASSLGLQNQPQHF.

The chain has TRBV6-5 and TRBJ1-5, with D maybe TRBD1 (5 bases). Per the germline V gene, CDR1 is MNHEY and CDR2 is SVGAGI. The CDR3 consists of 16 residues. The V end lost 4 bases, the J end lost 0 bases, and 13 bases lay between the germline ends. CDR3 amino acids: CASSLFGGTSNQPQHF. CDR3 nucleotide sequence: TGTGCCAGCAGTTTATTCGGGGGAACTAGCAATCAGCCCCAGCATTTT.

Relative to its sample, this clone is medium-sized. This chain joins TRBV5-4 and TRBJ1-2, with D possibly TRBD1 on 6 matching bases. V was shortened by 0 bases and J by 6 bases, with 18 bases between the two germline ends. The CDR3 has 16 amino acids. Germline V gives CDR1 SGHNT, CDR2 YYREEE (reference sequence). CDR3 residues: CASSLEQGEGINGYTF. The CDR3 coding sequence is TGTGCCAGCAGCTTGGAACAGGGAGAGGGGATTAATGGCTACACCTTC.

This clone was detected only a few times. The chain couples TRBV29-1 to TRBJ2-7, with D unresolved. V was pared by 7 bases and J by 1 base, with 8 bases between. Germline loops: CDR1 SQVTM, CDR2 ANQGSEA. This CDR3 has 11 residues. CDR3 sequence: CSAFESYEQYF. CDR3 nucleotides: TGCAGCGCCTTTGAGTCCTACGAGCAGTACTTC.

The genes are TRBV28 and TRBJ2-7; D is possibly TRBD1 (5 bases). This CDR3 is built from 12 residues. The V end was cut by 10 bases, the J end by 6 bases, with 16 bases between. Germline V gene lookup returns CDR1 MDHEN and CDR2 SYDVKM. CDR3 region: CATSGFFSEQYF. CDR3 in DNA: TGTGCCACCTCAGGGTTCTTCTCCGAGCAGTACTTC.

Notes on this clone: Other DNA sequences in the sample encode the same CDR3. The chain is built from TRBV4-2 and TRBJ1-6; D gene ambiguous. V was trimmed by 6 bases and J by 10 bases, leaving 31 bases between them. The CDR3 length is 19 residues. Germline assignment: CDR1 LGHNA and CDR2 YNFKEQ. CDR3 sequence: CASSLEANGGEVKLSPLHF. The CDR3 DNA sequence: TGTGCCAGCAGTTTGGAGGCCAACGGAGGTGAGGTAAAGCTATCACCCCTCCACTTT.

This clone is medium-sized within its sample. The chain recombines TRBV18 with TRBJ2-1; D is uncertain. The CDR3 spans 16 residues. Germline V CDR1 and CDR2: KGHSH, LQKENI. V was clipped by 4 bases and J by 0 bases, with 13 bases between them. The CDR3 reads CASSLRSRSSYNEQFF. CDR3 nucleotides: TGTGCCAGCTCACTGCGCTCCCGGAGCTCCTACAATGAGCAGTTCTTC.

V usage is TRBV5-1 and J usage is TRBJ1-2, with a tentative D call TRBD1 (5 bases). V was pared by 4 bases and J by 2 bases, with 15 bases between. Germline-derived CDR1 and CDR2 are SGHRS and YFSETQ. CDR3 length equals 15 residues. CDR3 DNA sequence: TGCGCCAGCAGCGATATTAGGGGCAGCAACTATGGCTACACCTTC. Translating it yields CASSDIRGSNYGYTF.

The chain combines TRBV6-4 with TRBJ2-2; 9 nucleotides align to TRBD1. This CDR3 contains 14 residues. V shed 6 bases and J 5 bases; nucleotides not matched to a gene: 4. Germline V gene data show CDR1 as MRHNA and CDR2 as SNTAGT. The CDR3 sequence is CASRVQGATGELFF. Here the CDR3 DNA reads TGTGCCAGCAGGGTACAGGGGGCTACCGGGGAGCTGTTTTTT.

V gene TRBV5-1 combines with J gene TRBJ2-7; tentative D call: TRBD2 (6 bases). Germline CDR1 and CDR2: SGHRS and YFSETQ. V lost 4 bases, J lost 1 base, and 24 bases lay in between. The CDR3 runs 18 residues. In DNA, the CDR3 is TGCGCCAGCAGCCTGGGAGGCTGGGGCCGGGCCCTTTCCTACGAGCAGTACTTC. Protein product: CASSLGGWGRALSYEQYF.

The rearrangement joins TRBV10-1 to TRBJ2-5; perhaps TRBD1 as D (6 bases). CDR3 size: 11 residues. CDR1 is WNHNN, CDR2 SYGVQD, per germline (reference sequence). V lost 5 bases to trimming and J lost 5 bases, with 6 bases between them. The CDR3 DNA follows: TGCGCCAGCAGTACAGGGGAGACCCAGTACTTC. Protein product: CASSTGETQYF.

The rearrangement links TRBV27 to TRBJ1-1, with no clear D. Germline CDR1 MNHEY, CDR2 SMNVEV (reference sequence). The CDR3 is 13 residues long. The V end lost 5 bases, the J end lost 10 bases, and 17 bases lay between the germline ends. CDR3 loop: CASSATLQATAFF. CDR3 nucleotide sequence: TGTGCCAGCAGTGCAACCCTTCAGGCCACAGCTTTCTTT.

The rearrangement uses TRBV9 and TRBJ1-1; no clear D. CDR3 length: 12 residues. Germline V lookup: CDR1 SGDLS, CDR2 YYNGEE. The V end lost 4 bases, the J end lost 5 bases, and 9 bases lay between the germline ends. CDR3 loop: CASSPGLTEAFF. CDR3 DNA sequence: TGTGCCAGCAGCCCGGGCCTAACTGAAGCTTTCTTT. Filled out from reference TRBV9 and TRBJ1-1, the complete variable domain reads DSGVTQTPKHLITATGQRVTLRCSPRSGDLSVYWYQQSLDQGLQFLIQYYNGEERAKGNILERFSAQQFPDLHSELNLSSLELGDSALYFCASSPGLTEAFFGQGTRLTVV.

In its sample, this clone ranks as hyperexpanded (1% or more). The chain combines TRBV4-1 with TRBJ2-3, with unresolved D. Germline CDR1 is MGHRA and CDR2 is YSYEKL. Trimming cost V 4 bases and J 0 bases, with 14 bases left between them. The CDR3 spans 16 residues. The CDR3 DNA follows: TGCGCCAGCAGCCCAGCATCCGAGACTAGCACAGATACGCAGTATTTT. It is translated as CASSPASETSTDTQYF.

J is TRBJ2-3 and V is TRBV5-1, with 9 bases identical to TRBD2. The germline CDR1 and CDR2 sequences are SGHRS and YFSETQ. J lost 0 bases, V lost 0 bases, and 2 bases had no gene match. The CDR3 totals 16 residues. The CDR3, as DNA: TGCGCCAGCAGCTTGGCTCTAGCGGGGAGCACAGATACGCAGTATTTT. It codes for CASSLALAGSTDTQYF.

The chain has TRBV9 and TRBJ1-3; D may be TRBD1 (6 bases). CDR3 length equals 14 residues. CDR1 SGDLS and CDR2 YYNGEE come from the germline V gene. The V gene lost 6 bases and the J gene lost 2 bases, with 12 bases spanning the gap. CDR3 residues: CASTGTGTGNTIYF. CDR3 DNA sequence: TGTGCCAGCACCGGAACAGGGACTGGAAACACCATATATTTT.

The chain combines TRBV7-3 with TRBJ1-2, with TRBD1 matching 9 bases. With 4 bases clipped from V and 8 bases from J, the junction kept 5 bases outside the gene matches. Germline CDR1 SGHTA, CDR2 FQGTGA. The CDR3 loop spans 13 amino acids. The CDR3 nucleotides are TGTGCCAGCAGCTCGCGGACAGGGGAAGGCTACACCTTC. Amino acid sequence: CASSSRTGEGYTF.